Presented here are 7 T cell receptor beta chains from one specimen sequenced in a study of radiation and T cells in renal cell carcinoma (dated by TCRdb to 2020 to 2021). The receptor library was made with the immunoSEQ multiplex PCR assay. This immuneACCESS table, as held by TCRdb, lists in-frame sequences with V and J called but not all clones. Of the missing ones, under half trace to an unresolved V gene in checked studies; the others have no known cause. Across this sample there are some 50,000 clones, with about 80% seen only once. The ten largest clonotypes hold around 29% of the sample. In the paper's terms, the time point label means: blood 2 weeks post-SBRT. The intended sense of this specimen's treatment or condition label: 15 Gy SBRT to primary tumor, nephrectomy 4 weeks later. The material sequenced was blood, taken from a patient whose treatment included radiotherapy and nephrectomy. These receptors all stem from a woman aged 70-85 years with renal cell carcinoma.

The chain combines TRBV25-1 with TRBJ1-2; 7 bases are shared with TRBD1. The CDR3 is made up of 16 amino acids. CDR1 MGHDK and CDR2 SYGVNS come from the germline V gene. After removal of 6 bases from V and 3 bases from J, the junction contained 13 bases not matched to a gene. CDR3 amino acids: CASSSQTGTNYYGYTF. In DNA, the CDR3 is TGTGCCAGCAGCTCCCAGACAGGGACCAACTACTATGGCTACACCTTC.

This clone was observed a few times. The CDR3 reads CASSQEREREVGNIQYF. The DNA of the CDR3 is TGCGCCAGCAGCCAAGAAAGAGAGCGGGAGGTGGGCAACATTCAGTACTTC. The V call is TRBV4-3, the J call TRBJ2-4, with TRBD2 matching 9 bases. This CDR3 has 17 amino acids. Per the germline V gene, CDR1 is LGHNA and CDR2 is YSLEER. J was trimmed by 7 bases and V by 0 bases; bases with no gene match: 10.

The CDR3 reads CASSLVKTYEQYF. The CDR3 nucleotides read TGTGCCAGCAGTCTAGTAAAGACCTACGAGCAGTACTTC. The gene calls are TRBV6-6 and TRBJ2-7; D gene unclear. Germline CDR1 MNHNY, CDR2 SVGAGI (reference sequence). This CDR3 contains 13 residues. V was trimmed by 5 bases and J by 2 bases, leaving 10 bases between them.

The chain uses TRBV6-5 and TRBJ1-1; 9 bases map to TRBD1. The germline V gene has CDR1 MNHEY and CDR2 SVGAGI. Germline trimming cut 5 bases from V and 4 bases from J; bases unmatched to any gene: 8. The CDR3 totals 15 residues. The CDR3 sequence is CASSRGGQGFTEAFF. The CDR3 nucleotides read TGTGCCAGCAGTAGAGGGGGACAGGGTTTCACTGAAGCTTTCTTT.

The chain couples TRBV6-5 to TRBJ1-2, with 8 bases that match TRBD1. V shed 5 bases, J shed 0 bases, and the junction held 5 bases outside the gene matches. This CDR3 spans 15 amino acids. Germline lookup yields CDR1 MNHEY and CDR2 SVGAGI. CDR3 nucleotides: TGTGCCAGCAGTGGGACAGGCCTAGCTAACTATGGCTACACCTTC. It codes for CASSGTGLANYGYTF.

This chain uses TRBV7-2 with TRBJ1-1; D remains unclear. V was cut by 3 bases and J by 0 bases, with 14 bases left in between. The CDR3 consists of 16 residues. CDR1 and CDR2 (germline): SGHTA, FQGNSA. This CDR3 reads CASSFTAYEMNTEAFF. The CDR3 DNA reads as TGTGCCAGCAGCTTCACAGCGTATGAAATGAACACTGAAGCTTTCTTT.

This chain connects TRBV5-1 to TRBJ2-2, with 9 bases aligning to TRBD2. The CDR3 loop spans 16 amino acids. V was clipped by 1 base and J by 1 base; unmatched bases: 2. Germline assignment: CDR1 SGHRS and CDR2 YFSETQ. CDR3 nucleotides: TGCGCCAGCAGCTTGACTAGCGGGTTGAACACCGGGGAGCTGTTTTTT. Amino acid sequence: CASSLTSGLNTGELFF. The complete variable domain, with remaining parts taken from reference TRBV5-1 and TRBJ2-2, reads KAGVTQTPRYLIKTRGQQVTLSCSPISGHRSVSWYQQTPGQGLQFLFEYFSETQRNKGNFPGRFSGRQFSNSRSEMNVSTLELGDSALYLCASSLTSGLNTGELFFGEGSRLTVL.